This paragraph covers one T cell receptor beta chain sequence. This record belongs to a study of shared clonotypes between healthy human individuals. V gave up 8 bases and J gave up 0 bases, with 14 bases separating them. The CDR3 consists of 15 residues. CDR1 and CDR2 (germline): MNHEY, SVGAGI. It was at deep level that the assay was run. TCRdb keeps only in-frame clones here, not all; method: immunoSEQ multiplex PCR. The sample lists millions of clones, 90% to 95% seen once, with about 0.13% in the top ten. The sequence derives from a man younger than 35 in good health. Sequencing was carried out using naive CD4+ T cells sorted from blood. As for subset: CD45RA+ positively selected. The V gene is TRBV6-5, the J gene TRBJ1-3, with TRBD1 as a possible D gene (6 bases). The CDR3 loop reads CASQGSPNSGNTIYF. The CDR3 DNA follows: TGTGCCAGCCAGGGGTCACCCAACTCTGGAAACACCATATATTTT.